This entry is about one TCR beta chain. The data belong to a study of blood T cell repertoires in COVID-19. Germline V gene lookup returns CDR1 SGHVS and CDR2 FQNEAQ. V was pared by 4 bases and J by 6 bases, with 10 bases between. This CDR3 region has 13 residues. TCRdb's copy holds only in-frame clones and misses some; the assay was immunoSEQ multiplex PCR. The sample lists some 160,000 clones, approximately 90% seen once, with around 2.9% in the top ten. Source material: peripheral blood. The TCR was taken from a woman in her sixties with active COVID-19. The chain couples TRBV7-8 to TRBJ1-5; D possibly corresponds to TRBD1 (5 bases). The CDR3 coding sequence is TGTGCCAGCAGCTCGGGGGTTATTCAGCCCCAGCATTTT. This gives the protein CASSSGVIQPQHF.